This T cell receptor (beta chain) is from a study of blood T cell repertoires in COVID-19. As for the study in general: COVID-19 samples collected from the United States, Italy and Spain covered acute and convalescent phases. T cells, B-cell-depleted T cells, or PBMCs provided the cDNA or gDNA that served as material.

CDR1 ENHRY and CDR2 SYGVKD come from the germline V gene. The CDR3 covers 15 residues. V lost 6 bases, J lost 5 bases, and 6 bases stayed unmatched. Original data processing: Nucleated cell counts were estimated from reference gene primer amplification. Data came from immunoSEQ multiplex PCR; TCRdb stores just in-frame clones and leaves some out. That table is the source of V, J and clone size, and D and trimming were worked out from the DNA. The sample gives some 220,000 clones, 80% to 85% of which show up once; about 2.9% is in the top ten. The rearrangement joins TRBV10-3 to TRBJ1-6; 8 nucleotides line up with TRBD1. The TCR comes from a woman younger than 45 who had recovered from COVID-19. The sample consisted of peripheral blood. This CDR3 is CAISGGRGHNSPLHF. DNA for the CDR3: TGTGCCATCAGCGGCGGCAGGGGGCATAATTCACCCCTCCACTTT.